The 24 T cell receptor beta chains listed next were all sequenced from one sample in a study of response to subunit inactivated influenza vaccine. TCRdb ran MiXCR on the RT-PCR reads and lists one entry per CDR3 protein. This table has 600,000 to 700,000 distinct CDR3 sequences, about 14% appearing once. The specimen was PBMCs from blood, collected around two weeks before vaccination. The origin of the receptors is a man aged 50-60 years who received an inactivated influenza vaccine.

This clonotype was detected only a few times. V gene TRBV18 combines with J gene TRBJ2-2; 7 nucleotides match TRBD1. The germline CDR1 and CDR2 sequences are KGHSH and LQKENI. J was trimmed by 4 bases and V by 2 bases; bases with no gene match: 7. The CDR3 consists of 16 residues. The CDR3 sequence is CASSPSMTGSTGELFF. The CDR3 DNA follows: TGTGCCAGCTCACCATCTATGACAGGGAGCACCGGGGAGCTGTTTTTT.

This chain links TRBV28 with TRBJ2-1; 11 bases match TRBD2. Germline trimming cut 5 bases from V and 4 bases from J; bases unmatched to any gene: 16. The V gene's germline CDR1 is MDHEN and CDR2 SYDVKM. The CDR3 is 19 residues long. CDR3 protein: CASSLELGSSGGVYNEQFF. The CDR3 DNA is TGTGCCAGCAGTCTCGAGTTAGGGAGTAGCGGGGGGGTTTACAATGAGCAGTTCTTC.

The V call is TRBV11-2, the J call TRBJ1-2, with D maybe TRBD1 (5 bases). The CDR3 has 17 amino acids. Trimming stripped 0 bases from V and 5 bases from J, with 19 bases between. Germline CDR1 reads SGHAT; CDR2 reads FQNNGV. CDR3 DNA: TGTGCCAGCAGCTTAGAAGAGGGGATGGAGAATACTTATGGCTACACCTTC. Protein sequence: CASSLEEGMENTYGYTF.

CDR3 loop: CASSSSRAEAFF. The DNA of the CDR3 is TGTGCCAGCTCATCCTCACGAGCTGAAGCTTTCTTT. V is TRBV18 and J is TRBJ1-1, with D unclear. The CDR3 spans 12 residues. V lost 5 bases to trimming and J lost 6 bases, with 10 bases between them. The germline gives CDR1 KGHSH, CDR2 LQKENI.

This clonotype occurred a few times. The genes are TRBV6-1 and TRBJ2-3; TRBD2 is a possible D gene (6 bases). Germline V gives CDR1 MNHNS, CDR2 SASEGT. The V end lost 6 bases, the J end lost 6 bases, and 16 bases lay between the germline ends. The CDR3 sequence is 14 residues long. As DNA, the CDR3 is TGTGCCAGCAGGACACGGGGGAGAAGCGATACGCAGTATTTT. This codes for CASRTRGRSDTQYF.

The chain combines TRBV4-1 with TRBJ2-7, with 8 bases aligning to TRBD1. The CDR3 has 13 amino acids. Losses at the gene ends were 4 bases for V and 5 bases for J; bases not matched to a gene: 4. Per the germline V gene, CDR1 is MGHRA and CDR2 is YSYEKL. The CDR3 sequence: CASSRTGSHEQYF. CDR3 sequence (DNA): TGCGCCAGCAGCCGGACAGGGTCCCACGAGCAGTACTTC.

The J gene is TRBJ2-5, the V gene TRBV7-9, with a weak D call TRBD1 (5 bases). V was cut by 5 bases and J by 2 bases, with 15 bases left in between. Germline V gene lookup returns CDR1 SEHNR and CDR2 FQNEAQ (reference sequence). The CDR3 consists of 15 residues. Written as DNA, the CDR3 is TGTGCCAGCAGCCCTTATGGGGCCATACAAGAGACCCAGTACTTC. It is translated as CASSPYGAIQETQYF. Drawing the rest from reference TRBV7-9 and TRBJ2-5, the complete variable domain is DTGVSQNPRHKITKRGQNVTFRCDPISEHNRLYWYRQTLGQGPEFLTYFQNEAQLEKSRLLSDRFSAERPKGSFSTLEIQRTEQGDSAMYLCASSPYGAIQETQYFGPGTRLLVL.

This clonotype was seen only a few times. CDR3: CASSVEGTDNYNEQFF. The CDR3, as DNA: TGTGCCAGCAGCGTAGAAGGGACAGATAACTACAATGAGCAGTTCTTC. The rearrangement links TRBV9 to TRBJ2-1, with 7 bases aligning to TRBD1. CDR3 length equals 16 residues. With V trimmed by 0 bases and J by 3 bases, 6 bases remained unmatched. Germline assignment: CDR1 SGDLS and CDR2 YYNGEE. Combining the CDR3 with reference TRBV9 and TRBJ2-1 gives the whole variable domain DSGVTQTPKHLITATGQRVTLRCSPRSGDLSVYWYQQSLDQGLQFLIQYYNGEERAKGNILERFSAQQFPDLHSELNLSSLELGDSALYFCASSVEGTDNYNEQFFGPGTRLTVL.

This clonotype has just a few counts. The chain recombines TRBV5-1 with TRBJ2-3, with D perhaps matching TRBD1 (6 bases). Per the germline V gene, CDR1 is SGHRS and CDR2 is YFSETQ. V was cut by 4 bases and J by 5 bases, with 11 bases left in between. This CDR3 spans 13 amino acids. CDR3 nucleotide sequence: TGCGCCAGCAGCAAAGGACAGCTAGATACGCAGTATTTT. Translation gives CASSKGQLDTQYF.

This clonotype has just a few counts. The chain has TRBV7-8 and TRBJ1-5; TRBD1 is a possible D gene (6 bases). Trimming removed 3 bases from V and 5 bases from J, with 14 bases in between. Germline V gives CDR1 SGHVS, CDR2 FQNEAQ. The CDR3 contains 15 residues. The chain's CDR3 is CASSLSWGADQPQHF. In DNA, the CDR3 is TGTGCCAGCAGCTTGTCGTGGGGGGCCGATCAGCCCCAGCATTTT.

This clonotype has only a few counts. V is TRBV24-1 and J is TRBJ2-3; 13 nucleotides align to TRBD2. This CDR3 is built from 16 residues. V lost 3 bases, J lost 4 bases, and 3 bases stayed unmatched. Germline V CDR1 and CDR2: KGHDR, SFDVKD. In DNA, the CDR3 is TGTGCCACCAGTGATGCGGGGACTAGCGGGGCAGATACGCAGTATTTT. As protein: CATSDAGTSGADTQYF.

In this sample, this clonotype turned up many times. The chain joins TRBV15 to TRBJ1-4; D call uncertain. The CDR3 length is 14 residues. Germline V gene sequence: CDR1 LNHNV, CDR2 YYDKDF (reference sequence). With 1 base removed from V and 0 bases from J, the gap between germline ends came to 3 bases. Written as DNA, the CDR3 is TGTGCCACCAGCAGAGCAGCAACTAATGAAAAACTGTTTTTT. Amino acid sequence: CATSRAATNEKLFF.

This clonotype was observed a handful of times. The rearrangement links TRBV5-1 to TRBJ2-7, with 7 bases identical to TRBD1. V lost 4 bases, J lost 2 bases, and 9 bases stayed unmatched. This CDR3 is 15 amino acids long. Looked up from germline, CDR1 is SGHRS and CDR2 is YFSETQ. The CDR3 reads CASSLTGTETYEQYF. CDR3 nucleotide sequence: TGCGCCAGCAGCCTAACCGGGACAGAAACCTACGAGCAGTACTTC. The full variable domain, its missing parts supplied by reference TRBV5-1 and TRBJ2-7, is KAGVTQTPRYLIKTRGQQVTLSCSPISGHRSVSWYQQTPGQGLQFLFEYFSETQRNKGNFPGRFSGRQFSNSRSEMNVSTLELGDSALYLCASSLTGTETYEQYFGPGTRLTVT.

The table lists this clonotype with a few counts. The genes are TRBV6-2 or TRBV6-3 and TRBJ1-5; 7 bases match TRBD1. Germline V gene sequence: CDR1 MNHEY, CDR2 SVGEGT. J was trimmed by 7 bases and V by 4 bases; bases with no gene match: 4. CDR3 size: 13 residues. The CDR3 DNA reads TGTGCCAGCAGTTCCAACAGGGGCCAGCCCCAGCATTTT. Encoded protein: CASSSNRGQPQHF.

V and J are TRBV6-1 and TRBJ2-2; 11 bases fit TRBD2. The CDR3 is 17 amino acids. CDR1 MNHNS and CDR2 SASEGT come from the germline V gene. J lost 4 bases, V lost 5 bases, and 9 bases had no gene match. The CDR3 spells CASSPRGTSGTTGELFF. CDR3 coding DNA: TGTGCCAGCAGTCCTAGAGGGACTAGCGGAACCACCGGGGAGCTGTTTTTT.

The chain has TRBV5-1 and TRBJ2-1, with 8 nucleotides matching TRBD2. The CDR3 sequence is 15 residues long. Germline V gene lookup returns CDR1 SGHRS and CDR2 YFSETQ. J gave up 7 bases and V 0 bases, and 6 bases lay outside the gene matches. CDR3 sequence reads: CASSLDGGGRNEQFF. For the CDR3, the DNA is TGCGCCAGCAGCTTGGACGGCGGGGGGCGGAATGAGCAGTTCTTC.

The sample holds a few counts of this clonotype. The chain combines TRBV3-1 with TRBJ2-7, with D unclear. V was shortened by 2 bases and J by 2 bases, with 13 bases between the two germline ends. This CDR3 region has 15 residues. Germline V gives CDR1 LGHDT, CDR2 YNNKEL (reference sequence). The CDR3 sequence is CASSQNPDAAYEQYF. As DNA, the CDR3 is TGTGCCAGCAGCCAAAACCCGGACGCAGCCTACGAGCAGTACTTC.

This clonotype was detected only a few times. This chain links TRBV4-2 with TRBJ1-5, with TRBD1 identical over 10 bases. The V gene's germline CDR1 is LGHNA and CDR2 YNFKEQ. The CDR3 loop spans 18 amino acids. After removal of 1 base from V and 4 bases from J, the junction contained 10 bases not matched to a gene. The CDR3 protein is CASSQVAGGTGANQPQHF. In nucleotides, the CDR3 is TGTGCCAGCAGCCAAGTGGCAGGCGGGACAGGGGCAAATCAGCCCCAGCATTTT.

The V and J genes are TRBV9 and TRBJ2-1, with 10 nucleotides matching TRBD1. The CDR3 covers 15 residues. The germline gives CDR1 SGDLS, CDR2 YYNGEE. Trimming at V came to 3 bases and at J to 10 bases, leaving 10 bases not matched to a gene. The CDR3 DNA is TGTGCCAGCAGCGACCGACAGGGGGCGCAAGGGGAGCAGTTCTTC. The encoded protein is CASSDRQGAQGEQFF.

This clonotype has more than one count but fewer than ten. This chain connects TRBV27 to TRBJ1-2, with a possible D match to TRBD1 (6 bases). The CDR3 consists of 15 residues. CDR1 and CDR2 from the germline V gene are MNHEY and SMNVEV (reference sequence). Between the trimmed V and J ends, which lost 2 bases and 2 bases, there was a span of 12 bases. The CDR3 nucleotides are TGTGCCAGCAGTTTACGGGTAGGGGGAAACTATGGCTACACCTTC. Amino acid sequence: CASSLRVGGNYGYTF.

This rearrangement joins TRBV27 to TRBJ2-7; D gene unclear. Germline loops: CDR1 MNHEY, CDR2 SMNVEV (reference sequence). This CDR3 is 12 amino acids long. V gave up 5 bases and J gave up 3 bases, with 8 bases separating them. CDR3 residues: CASSTLGYEQYF. The CDR3 DNA is TGTGCCAGCAGTACCCTAGGCTACGAGCAGTACTTC.

A few counts support this clonotype. J is TRBJ2-5 and V is TRBV6-1; D not resolved. CDR1 MNHNS and CDR2 SASEGT come from the germline V gene. CDR3 length: 15 amino acids. V was clipped by 0 bases and J by 2 bases, with 10 bases between them. The CDR3 DNA is TGTGCCAGCAGTGAAGCGCTTCGAGCTCAAGAGACCCAGTACTTC. Translated, it gives CASSEALRAQETQYF.

This clonotype was seen a handful of times. The chain links TRBV2 to TRBJ2-1; 13 nucleotides agree with TRBD2. CDR1 is SNHLY and CDR2 is FYNNEI in the germline V gene. V lost 6 bases to trimming and J lost 8 bases; unmatched junction nucleotides: 7. The length of the CDR3 is 15 residues. CDR3 sequence: CASRATSGGSYEQFF. As DNA, the CDR3 is TGTGCCAGCAGGGCGACTAGCGGGGGGAGTTATGAGCAGTTCTTC.

Only a few counts were recorded for this clonotype. This sequence joins TRBV19 and TRBJ2-1; TRBD2 aligns across 11 bases. CDR3 length equals 16 residues. CDR1 and CDR2 (germline): LNHDA, SQIVND (reference sequence). With 3 bases clipped from V and 13 bases from J, the junction kept 14 bases outside the gene matches. The CDR3 nucleotides read TGTGCCAGTAGTATGGTCTCTACTAGCGGGGGCCAAGGTCAGTTCTTC. Protein sequence: CASSMVSTSGGQGQFF.